This T cell receptor beta chain was sequenced for a study of blood T cell repertoires in COVID-19. Overall study: Acute-phase and convalescent COVID-19 samples originated in the United States, Italy and Spain. PBMCs, B-cell-depleted T cells, or T cells provided the cDNA or gDNA that made up the material.

Source study methods: Nucleated cell counts were estimated from reference gene primer amplification. Profiling relied on immunoSEQ multiplex PCR, and the TCRdb table lists in-frame clones only, not all of them. From that table come the V and J calls and clone size; the DNA was used to work out D and trimming. Of some 250,000 clones listed, 88% are singletons. Germline V gives CDR1 KGHSH, CDR2 LQKENI. The CDR3 contains 14 residues. The V gene end was trimmed by 4 bases and the J gene end by 4 bases; junction bases not matched to a gene: 4. The TCR sequence derives from a woman in her twenties or thirties with acute or convalescent COVID-19. The chain uses TRBV18 and TRBJ1-3; TRBD1 agrees at 7 bases. Sequenced material: peripheral blood. Here the CDR3 DNA reads TGTGCCAGCTCACTTGGGACAGCCGGAAACACCATATATTTT. Protein product: CASSLGTAGNTIYF.